The source of this T cell receptor (beta chain) is a study of PD-1 blockade in classical Hodgkin lymphoma. Time point in this sample: cycle 4 day 1 (C4D1), after less than seven weeks of nivolumab. Every single patient, without exception, relapsed after autologous stem cell transplantation, and brentuximab vedotin exposure varied. This clone was counted a few times. Its target is unknown. Regarding the study as a whole: Newly diagnosed patients had diversity similar to the baseline diversity of complete responders. In newly diagnosed patients, baseline TCR diversity was reportedly below that of healthy donors. A significant rise in TCR diversity by C4D1 was seen for CD4+ but not CD8+ cells.

TCRdb's table, derived via immunoSEQ multiplex PCR, lists solely in-frame clones and lacks some. In the table there are tens of thousands of clones, 90% of which are singletons. In germline, CDR1 is MNHNY, CDR2 SVGAGI (reference sequence). This CDR3 region has 14 residues. V lost 3 bases to trimming and J lost 8 bases, with 13 bases between them. V gene TRBV6-6 combines with J gene TRBJ1-4; possible D gene TRBD1, 5 bases. The sample in question was peripheral blood mononuclear cells (PBMCs), obtained before the fourth cycle of nivolumab. This TCR was recovered from a human donor with classical Hodgkin lymphoma. The CDR3 DNA is TGTGCCAGCAGTTATTCTGGGGGGATGGAAAAACTGTTTTTT. Translating gives CASSYSGGMEKLFF.